Below, 26 T cell receptor beta chains from the same sample are listed, as sequenced in a study of PD-1 blockade in mismatch repair-deficient tumors. Method: immunoSEQ multiplex PCR; TCRdb's copy keeps in-frame clones and lacks some. The sample lists 35,000 to 40,000 clones, 79% occurring once. The sequencing here drew on peripheral blood, taken 4 weeks after starting pembrolizumab. These TCRs come from an adult with mismatch repair-deficient cancer.

The DNA for the CDR3 is TGTGCCAGCAGCACGGGGACTCGCGAGCAGTACTTC. Residues: CASSTGTREQYF. V is TRBV6-1 and J is TRBJ2-7; D is perhaps TRBD2 (6 bases). Trimming pared 6 bases from V and 6 bases from J, leaving 12 bases between. CDR1 is MNHNS and CDR2 is SASEGT in the germline V gene. CDR3 size: 12 residues.

V usage is TRBV27 and J usage is TRBJ2-1; D is unclear. Germline loops: CDR1 MNHEY, CDR2 SMNVEV (reference sequence). The germline V and J ends were trimmed by 5 bases and 3 bases, with 17 bases remaining between them. This CDR3 is 16 amino acids long. CDR3 loop: CASSVVSRASYNEQFF. CDR3 DNA sequence: TGTGCCAGCAGTGTTGTGTCCCGGGCGAGCTACAATGAGCAGTTCTTC.

The CDR3 DNA reads TGCGCCAGCAGCCAAGATTCGGGCTTAAGGACGGAGCAGTACTTC. This translates into CASSQDSGLRTEQYF. This rearrangement joins TRBV4-1 to TRBJ2-7; no definite D call. Germline CDR1 and CDR2: MGHRA and YSYEKL. The germline V and J ends were trimmed by 0 bases and 7 bases, with 16 bases remaining between them. The CDR3 is 15 amino acids.

This clone was picked up a small number of times. V gene TRBV27 combines with J gene TRBJ1-5, with D possibly TRBD1 on 6 matching bases. The CDR3 length is 12 residues. Trimming cost V 5 bases and J 7 bases, with 9 bases left between them. CDR1 and CDR2 (germline): MNHEY, SMNVEV (reference sequence). CDR3 sequence reads: CASSGGEQPQHF. The CDR3 nucleotides are TGTGCCAGCAGTGGGGGCGAGCAGCCCCAGCATTTT.

There are many counts of this clone. This sample includes further DNA sequences coding for the same CDR3. The genes are TRBV18 and TRBJ2-1; 10 nucleotides line up with TRBD2. Germline V lookup: CDR1 KGHSH, CDR2 LQKENI. Losses at the gene ends were 0 bases for V and 3 bases for J; bases not matched to a gene: 2. The CDR3 is made up of 16 amino acids. The CDR3 sequence: CASSPPTSGLYNEQFF. CDR3 DNA sequence: TGTGCCAGCTCACCACCGACTAGCGGGCTCTACAATGAGCAGTTCTTC. Together with reference TRBV18 and TRBJ2-1, the CDR3 gives the full variable domain: NAGVMQNPRHLVRRRGQEARLRCSPMKGHSHVYWYRQLPEEGLKFMVYLQKENIIDESGMPKERFSAEFPKEGPSILRIQQVVRGDSAAYFCASSPPTSGLYNEQFFGPGTRLTVL.

This rearrangement joins TRBV10-3 to TRBJ2-2, with D perhaps matching TRBD1 (6 bases). Looked up from germline, CDR1 is ENHRY and CDR2 is SYGVKD. V gave up 4 bases and J gave up 5 bases, with 8 bases separating them. This CDR3 has 13 residues. The CDR3 DNA sequence: TGTGCCATCAGTGTGCAGGGGACCGGGGAGCTGTTTTTT. This sequence encodes CAISVQGTGELFF.

The V call is TRBV13, the J call TRBJ2-1, with D possibly being TRBD2 (6 bases). The length of the CDR3 is 15 residues. Germline V lookup: CDR1 PRHDT, CDR2 FYEKMQ (reference sequence). V was shortened by 0 bases and J by 15 bases, with 21 bases between the two germline ends. The CDR3 here is CASSLGQFEAGLAFF. CDR3 in DNA: TGTGCCAGCAGCTTAGGACAGTTTGAGGCGGGGCTGGCGTTCTTC.

V is TRBV7-2 and J is TRBJ1-3, with D possibly TRBD1 on 6 matching bases. The V gene lost 0 bases and the J gene lost 4 bases, with 7 bases spanning the gap. The CDR3 contains 14 residues. Germline lookup yields CDR1 SGHTA and CDR2 FQGNSA. CDR3 in amino acids: CASSLAGAGNTIYF. CDR3 bases: TGTGCCAGCAGCTTAGCGGGGGCGGGAAACACCATATATTTT.

The V gene is TRBV6-6, the J gene TRBJ1-1; D might be TRBD1 (6 bases). Germline CDR1 MNHNY, CDR2 SVGAGI (reference sequence). V lost 6 bases and J 5 bases, leaving 19 bases between the germline ends. The CDR3 runs 15 residues. CDR3 sequence: CASSLTTQGWTEAFF. CDR3 nucleotides: TGTGCCAGCAGCCTAACCACACAGGGTTGGACTGAAGCTTTCTTT.

The CDR3 DNA is TGTGCCAGCAGCTTCCCGACAGAGTCCTACGAGCAGTACTTC. Its translation: CASSFPTESYEQYF. This chain uses TRBV7-8 with TRBJ2-7; TRBD1 might be the D (5 bases). CDR1 and CDR2 (germline): SGHVS, FQNEAQ. The CDR3 runs 14 residues. Trimming left V 3 bases short and J 1 base short, with 10 bases between.

This chain links TRBV6-6 with TRBJ2-5; D is unresolved. CDR1 and CDR2 (germline): MNHNY, SVGAGI (reference sequence). The CDR3 totals 14 residues. Trimming removed 6 bases at V and 2 bases at J, with 13 bases between. The CDR3 loop is CASRPPGAQETQYF. In DNA, the CDR3 is TGTGCCAGCAGACCACCAGGAGCTCAAGAGACCCAGTACTTC.

Only a few counts were recorded for this clone. This chain links TRBV6-4 with TRBJ2-3, with 12 bases identical to TRBD1. Germline V lookup: CDR1 MRHNA, CDR2 SNTAGT. The CDR3 has 16 residues. The V and J ends lost 0 bases and 4 bases, in that order; junction bases with no gene match: 2. The CDR3 here is CASSDSGTGGADTQYF. CDR3 coding DNA: TGTGCCAGCAGTGACTCCGGGACAGGGGGCGCAGATACGCAGTATTTT.

The V gene is TRBV4-1, the J gene TRBJ2-7; TRBD1 or TRBD2 may be the D gene (5 bases each). The CDR3 length is 15 residues. Germline V gene lookup returns CDR1 MGHRA and CDR2 YSYEKL. Trimming removed 3 bases from V and 1 base from J, with 13 bases in between. As DNA, the CDR3 is TGCGCCAGCAGCCACCACACCGAGGGGTCCTACGAGCAGTACTTC. Its translation: CASSHHTEGSYEQYF.

V is TRBV2 and J is TRBJ2-1; weak D call: TRBD1 (6 bases). CDR3 size: 15 residues. The V gene lost 3 bases and the J gene lost 3 bases, with 12 bases spanning the gap. CDR1 and CDR2 (germline): SNHLY, FYNNEI. Here the CDR3 DNA reads TGTGCCAGCAGTGATAGGACAGCTTACTACAATGAGCAGTTCTTC. This codes for CASSDRTAYYNEQFF.

The gene calls are TRBV9 and TRBJ2-5, with 10 bases fitting TRBD1. The trim removed 3 bases at V and 4 bases at J, leaving 6 bases unmatched. This CDR3 region has 15 residues. Germline CDR1 reads SGDLS; CDR2 reads YYNGEE. The DNA for the CDR3 is TGTGCCAGCAGCGCCTCCGGGACAGGGGTAGAGACCCAGTACTTC. Translated: CASSASGTGVETQYF.

This clone was observed a handful of times. The J gene is TRBJ2-1, the V gene TRBV29-1; D assignment may be TRBD1 or TRBD2 (5 bases each). V was trimmed by 6 bases and J by 5 bases, leaving 17 bases between them. The CDR3 is 14 amino acids. Germline V gene data show CDR1 as SQVTM and CDR2 as ANQGSEA. The CDR3 reads CSVRDPFRNNEQFF. The CDR3 region has the DNA TGCAGCGTGAGGGACCCGTTTAGAAACAATGAGCAGTTCTTC.

The chain has TRBV10-1 and TRBJ2-1; 12 nucleotides line up with TRBD2. The V gene's germline CDR1 is WNHNN and CDR2 SYGVQD (reference sequence). With V trimmed by 3 bases and J by 5 bases, 5 bases remained unmatched. This CDR3 contains 16 residues. The CDR3 DNA sequence: TGCGCCAGCAGTGAATCACTAGCGGGAGGAGACAATGAGCAGTTCTTC. It translates to CASSESLAGGDNEQFF.

The chain employs TRBV7-9 and TRBJ2-1, with D tentatively TRBD1 or TRBD2 (5 bases each). The CDR3 extends over 16 amino acids. Germline-derived CDR1 and CDR2 are SEHNR and FQNEAQ (reference sequence). Trimming pared 5 bases from V and 2 bases from J, leaving 16 bases between. CDR3 nucleotide sequence: TGTGCCAGCAGCGTCCTAACGAGAGGGGCCTACAATGAGCAGTTCTTC. It translates to CASSVLTRGAYNEQFF.

This clone came up a few times. The V gene is TRBV18, the J gene TRBJ2-7, with 12 bases identical to TRBD2. After removal of 3 bases from V and 3 bases from J, the junction contained 0 bases not matched to a gene. Germline V gene lookup returns CDR1 KGHSH and CDR2 LQKENI. CDR3 size: 14 residues. CDR3 sequence: CASSPTSGGYEQYF. CDR3 in DNA: TGTGCCAGCTCACCGACTAGCGGGGGCTACGAGCAGTACTTC.

The chain carries TRBV11-1 and TRBJ2-3; 10 nucleotides agree with TRBD2. There are 15 residues in the CDR3. CDR1 and CDR2 from the germline V gene are SGHAT and FQDESV (reference sequence). V trimming: 3 bases; J trimming: 4 bases; junction bases outside the gene matches: 4. CDR3 in amino acids: CASSFSGRKADTQYF. In DNA form, the CDR3 reads TGTGCCAGCAGCTTTAGCGGGAGGAAGGCAGATACGCAGTATTTT. Using reference TRBV11-1 and TRBJ2-3 for the parts outside the CDR3, the full variable domain is EAEVAQSPRYKITEKSQAVAFWCDPISGHATLYWYRQILGQGPELLVQFQDESVVDDSQLPKDRFSAERLKGVDSTLKIQPAELGDSAMYLCASSFSGRKADTQYFGPGTRLTVL.

The chain recombines TRBV6-5 with TRBJ1-1; 7 nucleotides agree with TRBD1. The CDR3 covers 14 residues. Unmatched junction bases numbered 8, after V lost 8 bases and J lost 2 bases. Germline CDR1 reads MNHEY; CDR2 reads SVGAGI. The CDR3 sequence: CASGIGQANTEAFF. The CDR3 region has the DNA TGTGCCAGCGGAATAGGACAGGCCAACACTGAAGCTTTCTTT.

The chain combines TRBV28 with TRBJ2-3, with TRBD1 matching 9 bases. The V gene end was trimmed by 5 bases and the J gene end by 1 base; junction bases not matched to a gene: 1. Germline V gives CDR1 MDHEN, CDR2 SYDVKM. The CDR3 runs 14 residues. The CDR3 region is CASSHRGRTDTQYF. The DNA of the CDR3 is TGTGCCAGCAGTCACAGGGGGCGCACAGATACGCAGTATTTT.

This chain connects TRBV18 to TRBJ2-2; no definite D call. The CDR3 runs 16 residues. CDR1 is KGHSH, CDR2 LQKENI, per germline. The germline V and J ends were trimmed by 3 bases and 4 bases, with 15 bases remaining between them. CDR3 sequence reads: CASSPISIGTTGELFF. The CDR3 DNA reads as TGTGCCAGCTCACCTATTTCGATAGGTACCACCGGGGAGCTGTTTTTT.

The chain uses TRBV18 and TRBJ1-5; unclear D gene. The V gene lost 2 bases and the J gene lost 0 bases, with 8 bases spanning the gap. The CDR3 consists of 15 residues. Germline V CDR1 and CDR2: KGHSH, LQKENI. Here the CDR3 DNA reads TGTGCCAGCTCACCAGAAGACGCTAGCAATCAGCCCCAGCATTTT. This sequence encodes CASSPEDASNQPQHF.

This clone was detected only once. The chain is built from TRBV29-1 and TRBJ2-3; D is perhaps TRBD1 (5 bases). Germline CDR1 is SQVTM and CDR2 is ANQGSEA. This CDR3 region has 13 residues. The germline V and J ends were trimmed by 4 bases and 5 bases, with 13 bases remaining between them. The CDR3: CSVVVGDLDTQYF. CDR3 bases: TGCAGCGTTGTTGTAGGGGATTTAGATACGCAGTATTTT.

The chain has TRBV6-1 and TRBJ2-3; no definite D call. V dropped 3 bases and J dropped 2 bases, with 12 bases sitting between them. The CDR3 sequence is 15 residues long. The germline V gene encodes CDR1 MNHNS and CDR2 SASEGT. The DNA for the CDR3 is TGTGCCAGCAGTGACCTGGGCTCAATCACAGATACGCAGTATTTT. This codes for CASSDLGSITDTQYF.